This T cell receptor beta chain was sequenced for a study of shared clonotypes between healthy human individuals. There are 15 residues in the CDR3. CDR1 and CDR2 (germline): SGHRS, YFSETQ. Trimming took 5 bases from V and 6 from J; bases not matched to a gene: 11. Profiled with immunoSEQ multiplex PCR; TCRdb holds only in-frame clones, not every one. The table lists 2 million to 3 million clones, more than 80% of them singletons. All donors were Caucasian adults living in Nashville, Tennessee. The receptor was isolated from a man younger than 30 in good health. The sample comprised naive CD4+ T cells sorted from blood. Subset: CD45RA+ positively selected. The chain combines TRBV5-1 with TRBJ2-1, with 7 bases aligning to TRBD2. In DNA, the CDR3 is TGCGCCAGCAGAAAAGGGACTACCGAAACCAATGAGCAGTTCTTC. The encoded protein is CASRKGTTETNEQFF.